This section outlines one T cell receptor (beta chain) sequence together with its context. The clone's antigen remains unknown. There are no base qualities to consult, and no much larger clone falls within one base. TCRbeta CDR3 regions were amplified from genomic DNA by means of the immunoSEQ Assay, a bias-controlled multiplex PCR. On the authors' methods: Nucleated cell counts per sample were estimated from amplification of reference gene primers within the assay. To quantify the absolute abundance of each unique TCRbeta CDR3 rearrangement, sequence reads were collapsed and filtered. For each sample, productive Simpson clonality was calculated as the square root of Simpson's diversity index across productive rearrangements. Here the immuneACCESS table is served through TCRdb, limited to in-frame sequences with V and J called. Missing clones are a known gap in these copies; in checked studies unresolved V genes cover under half, and the rest lacks a known reason. V and J calls and clone size are copied from that table; D and trimming were computed from the DNA. The sample table contains tens of thousands of clones; only one count was recorded for around 90% of them. The top ten clones comprise around 17% of the sample.

One collaborating source in Seattle enrolled patients while the patients were actively infected and followed the patients over time throughout the course of disease. Collaborating institutions collected whole blood in K2EDTA tubes following their own protocols. For TCRbeta analysis, collaborators shipped samples as frozen whole blood, isolated PBMCs, or DNA extracted from either of those sample types. This specimen comes from a study of blood T cell repertoires in COVID-19 (dated by TCRdb to 2018 to 2021). Regarding the research as a whole: Collaborator samples came from the United States, Italy and Spain and covered acute and convalescent phases of COVID-19. The sample metadata nearly always contained a de-identified subject ID, COVID-19 status, age in years and sex. The samples were drawn from the first 160 participants of the ongoing ImmuneRACE study and from 1,254 subjects provided by 6 global collaborators. Where available, HLA class I and class II types were obtained from metadata supplied by the sample provider rather than from assay-based typing. Subjects who had been exposed to COVID-19, were actively infected with it, or had recovered from it provided the deeply sampled blood TCRbeta repertoires that made up the dataset. The prospective study material was composed of cDNA or gDNA derived from T cells, B-cell-depleted T cells, or PBMCs. The repertoires were released in a freely available public database meant as a resource for research on the immune response to SARS-CoV-2.

Study-wide findings and limitations: How much clinical and demographic metadata was included differed by source and by participant, and the metadata was provided uncurated.

The clonotype comes from a woman aged 55 to 70 with COVID-19, enrolled during active disease. The specimen sequenced was peripheral blood.

CDR3 protein: CASSLEGTGEEGYTF. The DNA sequence is given as TGCGCCAGCAGCTTGGAGGGGACAGGGGAGGAGGGCTACACCTTC. The chain couples TRBV5-1 to TRBJ1-2, and 10 junction bases match TRBD1. The germline V gene supplies CDR1 SGHRS and CDR2 YFSETQ. The cysteine opens and the phenylalanine closes a CDR3 of 15 amino acids. Only the CDR3 DNA stays, 45 bases, in frame from base 1. Germline trimming: 0 bases from V, 8 bases from J; junction bases outside gene matches: 7.